The clone carrying this TCR beta chain appeared a single time. Its antigen is unknown. PCR primers comprised 60 Vbeta and 13 Jbeta primers. Measured with immunoSEQ multiplex PCR; TCRdb has only the in-frame clones, and not every one. Here the sample spans more than 85,000 clones, around 68% being singletons. These data belong to a study of cytomegalovirus exposure and HLA in healthy donors. General study points: A later analysis reportedly found fewer N-insertions in an Asian-associated ancestry cluster than the approximately 730-donor mean.

J gave up 0 bases and V 4 bases, and 4 bases lay outside the gene matches. This CDR3 is built from 15 residues. Germline V gene data show CDR1 as LNHDA and CDR2 as SQIVND (reference sequence). The receptor was isolated from a human donor in good health. The specimen was PBMCs. J is TRBJ2-7 and V is TRBV19, with 9 nucleotides matching TRBD2. The CDR3 nucleotides read TGTGCCAGTAGTAAGACTAGCGGTGACTCCTACGAGCAGTACTTC. Translating it yields CASSKTSGDSYEQYF.